This paragraph covers one T cell receptor (beta chain) sequence. The antigen is not known. The method was immunoSEQ multiplex PCR; TCRdb's version includes in-frame clones alone and lacks a portion of them. The sample carries almost 20,000 clones, roughly 80% recorded once. Time point denoted: cycle 4 day 1 (C4D1), after less than seven weeks of nivolumab. Every patient had relapsed following autologous stem cell transplantation, and cohorts differed in brentuximab vedotin exposure. Thawed PBMCs were the source of CD8+ T cells, obtained through magnetic negative selection. This entry is derived from a study of PD-1 blockade in classical Hodgkin lymphoma. The CDR3 has 14 amino acids. V lost 0 bases and J lost 2, with 9 bases in between. In germline, CDR1 is SGDLS, CDR2 YYNGEE. Study-wide points: Patients starting nivolumab under 1 year after ASCT were excluded. TCR diversity at baseline was reported to be reduced in newly diagnosed patients relative to healthy donors.

The chain links TRBV9 to TRBJ2-7; D is undetermined. This clonotype was obtained from a human donor with classical Hodgkin lymphoma. The specimen comprised CD8+ T cells from blood, sampled before the fourth cycle of nivolumab. CDR3: CASSVGPGAYEQYF. DNA for the CDR3: TGTGCCAGCAGCGTAGGCCCAGGAGCCTACGAGCAGTACTTC.